This passage covers 31 T cell receptor beta chains from one sample sequenced in a study of cytomegalovirus exposure and HLA in healthy donors. TCRdb's table, derived via immunoSEQ multiplex PCR, lists solely in-frame clones and lacks some. The table lists under 50,000 clones, over 85% of them singletons. Input material: PBMCs. Source of these receptors: a woman younger than 30 in good health and CMV-seropositive.

The chain combines TRBV18 with TRBJ2-2; 7 bases line up with TRBD1. The germline V gene has CDR1 KGHSH and CDR2 LQKENI. The CDR3 runs to 16 residues. The junction had 9 bases not matched to a gene; V was cut back by 6 bases and J by 2 bases. The CDR3 spells CASSLTGTANTGELFF. The CDR3 DNA reads TGTGCCAGCTCGCTCACCGGGACAGCTAACACCGGGGAGCTGTTTTTT.

V usage is TRBV4-2 and J usage is TRBJ2-1, with unresolved D. V was pared by 0 bases and J by 7 bases, with 16 bases between. The germline CDR1 and CDR2 sequences are LGHNA and YNFKEQ. CDR3 length: 16 residues. This CDR3 is CASSQDSRLRINEQFF. CDR3 nucleotide sequence: TGTGCCAGCAGCCAAGATTCGAGACTCCGGATTAATGAGCAGTTCTTC.

V is TRBV9 and J is TRBJ2-7; TRBD2 matches 13 bases. This CDR3 contains 18 residues. The germline CDR1 and CDR2 sequences are SGDLS and YYNGEE. Trimming took 4 bases from V and 1 from J; bases not matched to a gene: 11. Here the CDR3 reads CASSKGLAGEFLSYEQYF. The CDR3 coding sequence is TGTGCCAGCAGCAAAGGACTAGCGGGAGAGTTTCTATCCTACGAGCAGTACTTC.

This CDR3 is CASSSRLGVNNEQFF. Here the CDR3 DNA reads TGTGCCAGCAGCTCCCGACTAGGGGTAAACAATGAGCAGTTCTTC. The chain carries TRBV7-2 and TRBJ2-1; a weak D match, TRBD2 (6 bases). The CDR3 is made up of 15 amino acids. V lost 4 bases and J 5 bases, leaving 15 bases between the germline ends. Per the germline V gene, CDR1 is SGHTA and CDR2 is FQGNSA.

The genes are TRBV5-5 and TRBJ2-1, with TRBD2 identical over 11 bases. CDR3 length: 15 residues. Germline lookup yields CDR1 SGHKS and CDR2 YYEKEE (reference sequence). J was trimmed by 12 bases and V by 0 bases; bases with no gene match: 8. The CDR3 here is CASSLEASGGRRQFF. The CDR3 DNA sequence: TGTGCCAGCAGCTTGGAAGCTAGCGGGGGGAGGAGGCAGTTCTTC.

This clone is a singleton in its sample. The chain couples TRBV9 to TRBJ1-1; tentative D call: TRBD1 (5 bases). The V gene's germline CDR1 is SGDLS and CDR2 YYNGEE. The V and J ends lost 3 bases and 0 bases respectively, with 9 bases between them. This CDR3 contains 14 residues. This chain's CDR3 is CASSERQMNTEAFF. The CDR3 bases are TGTGCCAGCAGCGAAAGACAGATGAACACTGAAGCTTTCTTT.

V gene TRBV28 combines with J gene TRBJ2-7; 11 positions match TRBD2. Germline lookup yields CDR1 MDHEN and CDR2 SYDVKM. The CDR3 spans 13 residues. CDR3 sequence: CASIAGGFVEQYF. In DNA, the CDR3 is TGTGCGAGTATAGCGGGAGGGTTTGTCGAGCAGTACTTC.

This CDR3 is CAWSVGGAAGEKLFF. CDR3 sequence (DNA): TGTGCCTGGAGTGTCGGGGGGGCGGCTGGTGAAAAACTGTTTTTT. The V call is TRBV30, the J call TRBJ1-4; possibly TRBD1 for D (6 bases). Germline V CDR1 and CDR2: GTSNPN, SVGIG (reference sequence). With 0 bases removed from V and 7 bases from J, the gap between germline ends came to 15 bases. The CDR3 totals 15 residues.

This chain joins TRBV20-1 and TRBJ2-3; D not resolved. The CDR3 spans 10 residues. Trimming cost V 5 bases and J 4 bases, with 4 bases left between them. The V gene's germline CDR1 is DFQATT and CDR2 SNEGSKA (reference sequence). CDR3 region: CSALPDTQYF. CDR3 nucleotides: TGCAGTGCTCTTCCAGATACGCAGTATTTT.

This clone was counted once. The rearrangement joins TRBV5-4 to TRBJ1-4; D ambiguous. The V gene's germline CDR1 is SGHNT and CDR2 YYREEE (reference sequence). This CDR3 has 14 residues. V lost 0 bases and J lost 0, with 3 bases in between. The CDR3 region has the DNA TGTGCCAGCAGCTTGGGAGCAACTAATGAAAAACTGTTTTTT. It is translated as CASSLGATNEKLFF.

This clone was detected a few times. V is TRBV19 and J is TRBJ1-5; 7 bases align to TRBD1. The CDR3 sequence is 15 residues long. J lost 3 bases, V lost 6 bases, and 8 bases had no gene match. Germline V CDR1 and CDR2: LNHDA, SQIVND (reference sequence). CDR3 coding DNA: TGTGCCAGTAGGTTAGACAGGGCTGACAATCAGCCCCAGCATTTT. Residues: CASRLDRADNQPQHF.

The chain carries TRBV30 and TRBJ2-5, with unresolved D. The CDR3 has 12 residues. Per the germline V gene, CDR1 is GTSNPN and CDR2 is SVGIG (reference sequence). Trimming removed 0 bases at V and 4 bases at J, with 6 bases between. The CDR3 coding sequence is TGTGCCTGGAGTGTACGCGGAGAGACCCAGTACTTC. Translating it yields CAWSVRGETQYF. The whole variable domain, filled in from reference TRBV30 and TRBJ2-5, reads SQTIHQWPATLVQPVGSPLSLECTVEGTSNPNLYWYRQAAGRGLQLLFYSVGIGQISSEVPQNLSASRPQDRQFILSSKKLLLSDSGFYLCAWSVRGETQYFGPGTRLLVL.

The chain employs TRBV9 and TRBJ2-3; 9 bases fit TRBD2. The V gene's germline CDR1 is SGDLS and CDR2 YYNGEE. The CDR3 covers 16 residues. Trimming cost V 0 bases and J 6 bases; bases outside gene matches: 8. The CDR3 DNA sequence: TGTGCCAGCAGCGTAGCTACGGGACTAGCAGGTGATACGCAGTATTTT. Encoded protein: CASSVATGLAGDTQYF. Full variable domain (rest looked up from reference TRBV9 and TRBJ2-3): DSGVTQTPKHLITATGQRVTLRCSPRSGDLSVYWYQQSLDQGLQFLIQYYNGEERAKGNILERFSAQQFPDLHSELNLSSLELGDSALYFCASSVATGLAGDTQYFGPGTRLTVL.

The rearrangement uses TRBV6-1 and TRBJ1-5; D is undetermined. Germline V CDR1 and CDR2: MNHNS, SASEGT. The V end was cut by 1 base, the J end by 0 bases, with 7 bases between. This CDR3 spans 15 amino acids. CDR3: CASSEVTGSNQPQHF. The CDR3 bases are TGTGCCAGCAGTGAAGTTACGGGTAGCAATCAGCCCCAGCATTTT.

V and J are TRBV5-4 and TRBJ1-1; no firm D call. In germline, CDR1 is SGHNT, CDR2 YYREEE (reference sequence). The V end was cut by 4 bases, the J end by 3 bases, with 7 bases between. CDR3 length: 12 residues. As DNA, the CDR3 is TGTGCCAGCAGCCCGGGAGACACTGAAGCTTTCTTT. It yields the protein CASSPGDTEAFF. Full variable domain (missing parts from reference TRBV5-4 and TRBJ1-1): ETGVTQSPTHLIKTRGQQVTLRCSSQSGHNTVSWYQQALGQGPQFIFQYYREEENGRGNFPPRFSGLQFPNYSSELNVNALELDDSALYLCASSPGDTEAFFGQGTRLTVV.

This sequence joins TRBV5-4 and TRBJ1-6; TRBD1 matches 7 bases. Germline values: CDR1 SGHNT, CDR2 YYREEE (reference sequence). Germline trimming cut 0 bases from V and 7 bases from J; bases unmatched to any gene: 4. The CDR3 covers 15 residues. The CDR3 is CASSLGQGVNSPLHF. For the CDR3, the DNA is TGTGCCAGCAGCTTGGGGCAGGGGGTGAATTCACCCCTCCACTTT.

J is TRBJ1-1 and V is TRBV11-3; D is uncertain. Germline V lookup: CDR1 SGHNT, CDR2 YENEEA. Trimming took 1 base from V and 5 from J, leaving 11 bases between them. The CDR3 is made up of 14 amino acids. CDR3 in amino acids: CASSLVRGGTEAFF. In DNA form, the CDR3 reads TGTGCCAGCAGCTTAGTACGGGGAGGAACTGAAGCTTTCTTT.

The chain joins TRBV19 to TRBJ1-1; TRBD1 aligns across 7 bases. Unmatched junction bases numbered 11, after V lost 7 bases and J lost 3 bases. Germline V gene sequence: CDR1 LNHDA, CDR2 SQIVND (reference sequence). The CDR3 is 15 residues long. In nucleotides, the CDR3 is TGTGCCAGTACCCACTGGGACAGCAAGTACACTGAAGCTTTCTTT. Translation gives CASTHWDSKYTEAFF.

The rearrangement joins TRBV9 to TRBJ2-1, with D perhaps TRBD1 (5 bases). The V end was cut by 2 bases, the J end by 6 bases, with 12 bases between. The CDR3 covers 14 residues. Germline CDR1 SGDLS, CDR2 YYNGEE. Here the CDR3 DNA reads TGTGCCAGCAGCGTTCTTGGGGCCTTCAATGAGCAGTTCTTC. This encodes CASSVLGAFNEQFF.

The gene calls are TRBV5-1 and TRBJ1-4, with 7 bases matching TRBD1. CDR3 length: 14 residues. V lost 4 bases to trimming and J lost 4 bases; unmatched junction nucleotides: 4. Per the germline V gene, CDR1 is SGHRS and CDR2 is YFSETQ. In nucleotides, the CDR3 is TGCGCCAGCAGCCTGGGACAGCATAATGAAAAACTGTTTTTT. This gives the protein CASSLGQHNEKLFF. Based on the CDR3 plus reference TRBV5-1 and TRBJ1-4, the full variable domain is KAGVTQTPRYLIKTRGQQVTLSCSPISGHRSVSWYQQTPGQGLQFLFEYFSETQRNKGNFPGRFSGRQFSNSRSEMNVSTLELGDSALYLCASSLGQHNEKLFFGSGTQLSVL.

The J gene is TRBJ1-2, the V gene TRBV7-9; D unresolved. Between the trimmed V and J ends, which lost 4 bases and 6 bases, there was a span of 15 bases. The CDR3 spans 14 residues. Germline assignment: CDR1 SEHNR and CDR2 FQNEAQ (reference sequence). The CDR3 DNA follows: TGTGCCAGCAGCTCCCTTAGTGGAGGGAATGGCTACACCTTC. Its protein product is CASSSLSGGNGYTF.

The gene calls are TRBV11-2 and TRBJ2-1; no clear D gene. The CDR3 extends over 15 amino acids. V was clipped by 3 bases and J by 0 bases, with 9 bases between them. Germline V gene lookup returns CDR1 SGHAT and CDR2 FQNNGV. The CDR3 region has the DNA TGTGCCAGCAGCTTCCGACAAAGCTCCTACAATGAGCAGTTCTTC. This codes for CASSFRQSSYNEQFF.

This rearrangement joins TRBV5-1 to TRBJ2-7, with D possibly TRBD2 on 6 matching bases. The CDR3 is 15 amino acids. The germline V gene has CDR1 SGHRS and CDR2 YFSETQ. The V end was cut by 0 bases, the J end by 6 bases, with 16 bases between. The CDR3 nucleotides read TGCGCCAGCAGCTTGGAATCGCGGAGGGACGGCGAGCAGTACTTC. As protein: CASSLESRRDGEQYF.

This chain links TRBV6-1 with TRBJ2-1, with 13 bases lining up with TRBD2. Germline CDR1 and CDR2: MNHNS and SASEGT. This CDR3 has 15 amino acids. V lost 3 bases, J lost 7 bases, and 3 bases stayed unmatched. The CDR3 is CASSERTSGGNEQFF. In DNA, the CDR3 is TGTGCCAGCAGTGAGCGGACTAGCGGGGGAAATGAGCAGTTCTTC.

The chain carries TRBV7-3 and TRBJ2-2; 11 bases are shared with TRBD2. The V and J ends lost 3 bases and 6 bases, in that order; junction bases with no gene match: 9. This CDR3 is 17 amino acids long. The germline gives CDR1 SGHTA, CDR2 FQGTGA. CDR3 region: CASSFSGLAGRAGELFF. DNA for the CDR3: TGTGCCAGCAGCTTTTCCGGACTAGCGGGTCGGGCCGGGGAGCTGTTTTTT.

The chain has TRBV10-3 and TRBJ1-3, with a weak D call TRBD1 (5 bases). The germline V gene has CDR1 ENHRY and CDR2 SYGVKD. V lost 5 bases to trimming and J lost 4 bases, with 9 bases between them. The CDR3 extends over 13 amino acids. In DNA form, the CDR3 reads TGTGCCATCAGTCCGGGGGTAGGAAACACCATATATTTT. It is translated as CAISPGVGNTIYF.

The chain is built from TRBV7-9 and TRBJ2-7, with 12 bases aligning to TRBD2. This CDR3 region has 16 residues. CDR1 and CDR2 from the germline V gene are SEHNR and FQNEAQ (reference sequence). Trimming took 5 bases from V and 5 from J; bases not matched to a gene: 10. In nucleotides, the CDR3 is TGTGCCAGCAGCACACGAGCGACTAGCGGGAGTAACGAGCAGTACTTC. This translates into CASSTRATSGSNEQYF.

The gene calls are TRBV7-2 and TRBJ2-3, with TRBD2 as a possible D gene (6 bases). CDR3 length: 16 residues. Deletions cut 1 base from V and 1 base from J, with 12 bases between. Germline lookup yields CDR1 SGHTA and CDR2 FQGNSA. The CDR3 DNA sequence: TGTGCCAGCAGCTTAGGGGGAGGATCGGGCACAGATACGCAGTATTTT. Protein: CASSLGGGSGTDTQYF.

The chain recombines TRBV25-1 with TRBJ2-2; 8 nucleotides align to TRBD1. The CDR3 consists of 16 residues. Per the germline V gene, CDR1 is MGHDK and CDR2 is SYGVNS. The junction had 8 bases not matched to a gene; V was cut back by 3 bases and J by 5 bases. As DNA, the CDR3 is TGTGCCAGCAGTGACCCTTCAGGGGGCCGTACCGGGGAGCTGTTTTTT. This gives the protein CASSDPSGGRTGELFF.

This chain links TRBV30 with TRBJ2-1; 8 bases fit TRBD1. CDR1 GTSNPN and CDR2 SVGIG come from the germline V gene (reference sequence). The V gene end was trimmed by 5 bases and the J gene end by 6 bases; junction bases not matched to a gene: 6. The CDR3 is made up of 13 amino acids. The DNA of the CDR3 is TGTGCCTGGGCACCCAGGGGGCTCAATGAGCAGTTCTTC. Its protein is CAWAPRGLNEQFF.

The CDR3 spells CASDFGDRERNEQYF. The CDR3 coding sequence is TGTGCCAGCGACTTCGGGGACAGGGAGAGGAACGAGCAGTACTTC. The rearrangement joins TRBV28 to TRBJ2-7, with TRBD1 matching 9 bases. The CDR3 is 15 amino acids. Trimming took 8 bases from V and 5 from J; bases not matched to a gene: 13. Germline CDR1 MDHEN, CDR2 SYDVKM. The whole variable domain, filled in from reference TRBV28 and TRBJ2-7, reads DVKVTQSSRYLVKRTGEKVFLECVQDMDHENMFWYRQDPGLGLRLIYFSYDVKMKEKGDIPEGYSVSREKKERFSLILESASTNQTSMYLCASDFGDRERNEQYFGPGTRLTVT.